This TCR beta chain was observed in a study of T cells in localized non-small cell lung cancer. The protocol was immunoSEQ multiplex PCR, while the TCRdb copy is restricted to in-frame clones and leaves out a portion. The repertoire holds about 2,600 clones, with nearly 25% as singletons. The CDR3 consists of 16 residues. Trimming took off 7 bases at V and 0 bases at J, with 16 bases between the two ends. Germline V gene lookup returns CDR1 SGHRS and CDR2 YFSETQ. This clone was recorded a few times. The chain combines TRBV5-1 with TRBJ1-4; no definite D call. This receptor was identified in a woman between 40 and 69 years old with stage I lung adenocarcinoma. Here the sequenced sample was lung tumor tissue, taken before any cancer treatment. This CDR3 is CASSSEELATNEKLFF. Here the CDR3 DNA reads TGCGCCAGCTCGTCTGAGGAATTAGCAACTAATGAAAAACTGTTTTTT.